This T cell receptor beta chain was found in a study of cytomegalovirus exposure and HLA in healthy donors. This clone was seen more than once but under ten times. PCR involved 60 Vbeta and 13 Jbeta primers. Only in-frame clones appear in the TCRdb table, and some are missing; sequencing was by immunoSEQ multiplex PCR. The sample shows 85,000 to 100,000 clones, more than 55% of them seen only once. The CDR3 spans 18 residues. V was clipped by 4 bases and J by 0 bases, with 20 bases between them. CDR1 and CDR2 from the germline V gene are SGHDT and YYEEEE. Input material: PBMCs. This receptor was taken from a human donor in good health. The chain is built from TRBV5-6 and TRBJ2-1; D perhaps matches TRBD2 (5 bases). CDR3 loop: CASSPIPGSHSSYNEQFF. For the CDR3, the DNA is TGTGCCAGCAGCCCTATACCGGGATCCCACAGCTCCTACAATGAGCAGTTCTTC. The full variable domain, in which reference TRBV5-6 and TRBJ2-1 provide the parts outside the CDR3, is DAGVTQSPTHLIKTRGQQVTLRCSPKSGHDTVSWYQQALGQGPQFIFQYYEEEERQRGNFPDRFSGHQFPNYSSELNVNALLLGDSALYLCASSPIPGSHSSYNEQFFGPGTRLTVL.